These 26 T cell receptor beta chains were all obtained from the same sample, sequenced in a study of T cell responses to AZD1222 COVID-19 vaccine (dated by TCRdb to the early 2020s). Library generation was performed with the immunoSEQ multiplex PCR assay. Here the immuneACCESS table is served through TCRdb, limited to in-frame sequences with V and J called. Missing clones are a known gap in these copies; in checked studies unresolved V genes cover under half, and the rest lacks a known reason. Counted in this sample were about 110,000 clones; 89% of them appeared once. Of the sample, 3% to 3.5% is held by the ten largest clones. The time point label here, explained by the study, means: baseline before first vaccination. This specimen's treatment or condition label, interpreted: meningococcal conjugate vaccine given as trial control. The material sequenced was peripheral blood, taken on day 0 of MenACWY control vaccination. All receptors derive from an adult in good health.

This clone was observed a few times. This chain uses TRBV30 with TRBJ1-2; tentative D call: TRBD1 (5 bases). Trimming shortened V by 1 base and J by 4 bases, and 13 bases separated the two germline ends. The CDR3 spans 14 residues. CDR1 and CDR2 (germline): GTSNPN, SVGIG (reference sequence). In nucleotides, the CDR3 is TGTGCCTGGAGTGCAGGGAAGGGGAGCTATGGCTACACCTTC. This gives the protein CAWSAGKGSYGYTF.

The chain joins TRBV6-5 to TRBJ1-3, with D perhaps TRBD1 (6 bases). CDR1 MNHEY and CDR2 SVGAGI come from the germline V gene. The CDR3 runs 16 residues. V shed 2 bases and J shed 0 bases, with 11 bases lying between them. In DNA, the CDR3 is TGTGCCAGCAGTTACCCCTCCAGGGGCTCTGGAAACACCATATATTTT. Translated: CASSYPSRGSGNTIYF.

This clone has a single count. Here the CDR3 reads CSVAGRDGGETQYF. CDR3 DNA sequence: TGCAGCGTTGCCGGCAGGGACGGTGGAGAGACCCAGTACTTC. The chain joins TRBV29-1 to TRBJ2-5; tentatively, D is TRBD1 or TRBD2 (5 bases each). This CDR3 region has 14 residues. The V end lost 4 bases, the J end lost 4 bases, and 16 bases lay between the germline ends. The V gene's germline CDR1 is SQVTM and CDR2 ANQGSEA.

This sequence joins TRBV28 and TRBJ1-5, with 7 bases that match TRBD1. CDR1 and CDR2 (germline): MDHEN, SYDVKM. V gave up 6 bases and J gave up 2 bases; unmatched junction bases: 10. The CDR3 consists of 16 residues. The CDR3 DNA reads TGTGCCAGCAGCCGCACTCAGGGGGTTGGCAATCAGCCCCAGCATTTT. It specifies CASSRTQGVGNQPQHF.

In DNA, the CDR3 is TGTGCCAGCAGCTTGGGACAGGGGGCCTACGAGCAGTACTTC. Translated, it gives CASSLGQGAYEQYF. This sequence joins TRBV13 and TRBJ2-7; 11 bases are shared with TRBD1. The CDR3 is made up of 14 amino acids. V gave up 3 bases and J gave up 2 bases; unmatched junction bases: 0. Germline-derived CDR1 and CDR2 are PRHDT and FYEKMQ (reference sequence).

V gene TRBV4-3 combines with J gene TRBJ2-3, with 11 bases fitting TRBD1. CDR1 LGHNA and CDR2 YSLEER come from the germline V gene. This CDR3 has 15 residues. V gave up 4 bases and J gave up 4 bases; unmatched junction bases: 4. This chain's CDR3 is CASSPGQGVADTQYF. In nucleotides, the CDR3 is TGCGCCAGCAGCCCGGGACAGGGGGTAGCAGATACGCAGTATTTT.

This chain links TRBV18 with TRBJ1-6, with D uncertain. V lost 6 bases to trimming and J lost 7 bases, with 16 bases between them. This CDR3 contains 15 residues. The germline V gene encodes CDR1 KGHSH and CDR2 LQKENI. For the CDR3, the DNA is TGTGCCAGCTCGCCCGAGGCGGGCCGGAATTCACCCCTCCACTTT. Encoded protein: CASSPEAGRNSPLHF.

The V call is TRBV27, the J call TRBJ1-2; 10 nucleotides agree with TRBD1. V was pared by 4 bases and J by 0 bases, with 8 bases of the junction left unmatched. This CDR3 is built from 17 residues. Per germline, CDR1 MNHEY and CDR2 SMNVEV (reference sequence). The CDR3, as DNA: TGTGCCAGCAGTTACCGAACCGGGACAGGGGCTAACTATGGCTACACCTTC. It yields the protein CASSYRTGTGANYGYTF.

The V gene is TRBV9, the J gene TRBJ2-2, with D maybe TRBD2 (5 bases). The CDR3 is made up of 16 amino acids. Germline lookup yields CDR1 SGDLS and CDR2 YYNGEE. The V gene lost 4 bases and the J gene lost 3 bases, with 16 bases spanning the gap. The CDR3 region has the DNA TGTGCCAGCAGCCCCCGCTCCGGGGTTTACACCGGGGAGCTGTTTTTT. As protein: CASSPRSGVYTGELFF. The complete variable domain, with remaining parts taken from reference TRBV9 and TRBJ2-2, reads DSGVTQTPKHLITATGQRVTLRCSPRSGDLSVYWYQQSLDQGLQFLIQYYNGEERAKGNILERFSAQQFPDLHSELNLSSLELGDSALYFCASSPRSGVYTGELFFGEGSRLTVL.

The chain combines TRBV7-9 with TRBJ2-2, with D perhaps assigned TRBD1 or TRBD2 (5 bases each). CDR1 and CDR2 from the germline V gene are SEHNR and FQNEAQ (reference sequence). Trimming cost V 11 bases and J 7 bases, with 14 bases left between them. This CDR3 region has 12 residues. CDR3 protein: CAGGTPNGELFF. Here the CDR3 DNA reads TGTGCCGGTGGGACGCCGAACGGGGAGCTGTTTTTT.

The V call is TRBV5-4, the J call TRBJ2-5; D ambiguous. Germline-derived CDR1 and CDR2 are SGHNT and YYREEE (reference sequence). CDR3 size: 13 residues. Trimming removed 4 bases at V and 1 base at J, with 8 bases between. As DNA, the CDR3 is TGTGCCAGCAGCGGATACGTCCAAGAGACCCAGTACTTC. Its protein is CASSGYVQETQYF.

Here the CDR3 reads CASSQDYRATDTQYF. CDR3 in DNA: TGCGCCAGCAGCCAAGACTACAGGGCCACAGATACGCAGTATTTT. The chain recombines TRBV4-1 with TRBJ2-3; possibly TRBD1 for D (6 bases). V shed 0 bases and J shed 2 bases, with 9 bases lying between them. There are 15 residues in the CDR3. Germline assignment: CDR1 MGHRA and CDR2 YSYEKL.

The CDR3 DNA reads TGTGCCAGCAGCACACGGACTAGCGGTCGCTTTGGTGAGCAGTTCTTC. It translates to CASSTRTSGRFGEQFF. The gene calls are TRBV11-2 and TRBJ2-1; 10 bases are a match to TRBD2. Germline values: CDR1 SGHAT, CDR2 FQNNGV. The V and J ends lost 5 bases and 9 bases, in that order; junction bases with no gene match: 13. The CDR3 loop spans 16 amino acids.

The J gene is TRBJ2-5, the V gene TRBV6-1, with D unclear. Trimming pared 2 bases from V and 1 base from J, leaving 5 bases between. Germline V gives CDR1 MNHNS, CDR2 SASEGT. The CDR3 runs 13 residues. CDR3 in amino acids: CASSEMGQETQYF. DNA of the CDR3: TGTGCCAGCAGTGAAATGGGCCAAGAGACCCAGTACTTC.

The genes are TRBV7-2 and TRBJ2-3; maybe TRBD2 (5 bases). The CDR3 totals 15 residues. The germline CDR1 and CDR2 sequences are SGHTA and FQGNSA. V was clipped by 1 base and J by 1 base, with 9 bases between them. CDR3 loop: CASSLVAIRTDTQYF. DNA of the CDR3: TGTGCCAGCAGCTTAGTAGCGATTCGCACAGATACGCAGTATTTT.

This clone was observed a single time. This chain joins TRBV3-1 (or the pseudogene TRBV3-2) and TRBJ1-1, with TRBD1 identical over 8 bases. The CDR3 is made up of 14 amino acids. Per the germline V gene, CDR1 is LGHDT and CDR2 is YNNKEL (reference sequence). Trimming took 3 bases from V and 7 from J; bases not matched to a gene: 7. The CDR3 sequence: CASSHLDRANEAFF. CDR3 bases: TGTGCCAGCAGCCATTTGGACAGGGCCAATGAAGCTTTCTTT.

The chain joins TRBV2 to TRBJ1-6; TRBD1 aligns across 8 bases. Germline-derived CDR1 and CDR2 are SNHLY and FYNNEI. With V trimmed by 1 base and J by 13 bases, 9 bases remained unmatched. The CDR3 length is 15 residues. CDR3 residues: CASSEGGTGGVPLHF. Here the CDR3 DNA reads TGTGCCAGCAGTGAAGGTGGGACAGGAGGGGTTCCCCTCCACTTT.

A single count supports this clone. J is TRBJ1-3 and V is TRBV30, with D unclear. The CDR3 runs to 18 residues. V was clipped by 0 bases and J by 0 bases, with 18 bases between them. Germline lookup yields CDR1 GTSNPN and CDR2 SVGIG (reference sequence). The DNA of the CDR3 is TGTGCCTGGAGTGTAAGGGCCGGTCAGGCTTTCTCTGGAAACACCATATATTTT. This translates into CAWSVRAGQAFSGNTIYF.

J is TRBJ1-1 and V is TRBV7-8; no definite D call. The CDR3 is made up of 13 amino acids. V lost 0 bases and J 11 bases, leaving 13 bases between the germline ends. Germline lookup yields CDR1 SGHVS and CDR2 FQNEAQ. DNA for the CDR3: TGTGCCAGCAGCTTAGCGCGCGACTCCCGGGCTTTCTTT. Encoded protein: CASSLARDSRAFF. Full variable domain (missing parts from reference TRBV7-8 and TRBJ1-1): GAGVSQSPRYKVAKRGQDVALRCDPISGHVSLFWYQQALGQGPEFLTYFQNEAQLDKSGLPSDRFFAERPEGSVSTLKIQRTQQEDSAVYLCASSLARDSRAFFGQGTRLTVV.

The rearrangement uses TRBV10-1 and TRBJ2-5, with D possibly being TRBD1 or TRBD2 (5 bases each). V was cut by 8 bases and J by 4 bases, with 20 bases left in between. Germline CDR1 reads WNHNN; CDR2 reads SYGVQD (reference sequence). CDR3 length equals 15 residues. The CDR3 coding sequence is TGCGCCAGCTCTCCGGCCGGGGCAGCCGGAGAGACCCAGTACTTC. This gives the protein CASSPAGAAGETQYF.

In its sample, this clone was seen a few times. The V call is TRBV28, the J call TRBJ1-6, with 8 bases that match TRBD1. Germline CDR1 MDHEN, CDR2 SYDVKM. This CDR3 comprises 18 residues. With V trimmed by 6 bases and J by 4 bases, 14 bases remained unmatched. As DNA, the CDR3 is TGTGCCAGCAGCCTTATCAACAGGGGGGTTGATTATAATTCACCCCTCCACTTT. This sequence encodes CASSLINRGVDYNSPLHF.

This chain links TRBV11-3 with TRBJ2-1; D is ambiguous. The germline gives CDR1 SGHNT, CDR2 YENEEA. CDR3 length: 18 amino acids. V lost 0 bases to trimming and J lost 3 bases, with 18 bases between them. The CDR3 spells CASSLEGLTNRGYNEQFF. DNA for the CDR3: TGTGCCAGCAGCTTAGAGGGTCTCACTAACCGTGGCTACAATGAGCAGTTCTTC.

The chain has TRBV27 and TRBJ1-2; perhaps TRBD1 as D (6 bases). The CDR3 is made up of 13 amino acids. In germline, CDR1 is MNHEY, CDR2 SMNVEV (reference sequence). Trimming took 2 bases from V and 5 from J, leaving 9 bases between them. DNA of the CDR3: TGTGCCAGCAGTTTACAGGGGCCATATGGCTACACCTTC. This encodes CASSLQGPYGYTF.

The V and J genes are TRBV28 and TRBJ1-2; D unclear. V shed 4 bases and J shed 8 bases, with 8 bases lying between them. The CDR3 has 11 amino acids. Looked up from germline, CDR1 is MDHEN and CDR2 is SYDVKM. CDR3 coding DNA: TGTGCCAGCAGTTCCGTCAGGGGCTACACCTTC. Translation: CASSSVRGYTF.

V and J are TRBV7-8 and TRBJ1-2; D is perhaps TRBD1 (5 bases). The germline V gene encodes CDR1 SGHVS and CDR2 FQNEAQ. V was cut by 4 bases and J by 7 bases, with 7 bases left in between. The CDR3 is 11 amino acids. CDR3 DNA: TGTGCCAGCAGCTGGGGCATTGGCTACACCTTC. Protein: CASSWGIGYTF.

This chain joins TRBV5-1 and TRBJ1-1, with TRBD1 as a possible D gene (6 bases). This CDR3 is built from 16 residues. Trimming cost V 4 bases and J 1 base, with 17 bases left between them. Per germline, CDR1 SGHRS and CDR2 YFSETQ. The CDR3: CASSTLQGAGNTEAFF. The CDR3 DNA sequence: TGCGCCAGCAGCACCCTACAGGGAGCGGGGAACACTGAAGCTTTCTTT.